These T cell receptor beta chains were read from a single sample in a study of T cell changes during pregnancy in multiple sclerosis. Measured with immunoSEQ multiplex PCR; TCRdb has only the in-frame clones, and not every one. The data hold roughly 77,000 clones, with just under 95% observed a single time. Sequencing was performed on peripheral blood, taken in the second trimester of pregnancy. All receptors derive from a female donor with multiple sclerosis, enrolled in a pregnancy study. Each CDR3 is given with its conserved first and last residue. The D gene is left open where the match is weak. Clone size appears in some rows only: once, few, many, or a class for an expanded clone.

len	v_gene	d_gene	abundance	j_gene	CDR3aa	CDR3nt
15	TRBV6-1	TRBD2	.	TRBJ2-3	CASSGLAGDTDTQYF	TGTGCCAGCAGTGGACTAGCGGGAGACACAGATACGCAGTATTTT
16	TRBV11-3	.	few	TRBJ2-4	CASSLGGPVSLNIQYF	TGTGCCAGCAGCTTAGGGGGGCCGGTCTCCTTAAACATTCAGTACTTC
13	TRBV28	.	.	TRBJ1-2	CASGTGQYYGYTF	TGTGCCAGCGGCACCGGACAGTACTATGGCTACACCTTC
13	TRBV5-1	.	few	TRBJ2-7	CASSFRGDYEQYF	TGCGCCAGCAGCTTCCGAGGAGACTACGAGCAGTACTTC
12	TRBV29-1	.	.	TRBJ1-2	CSVGQNNYGYTF	TGCAGCGTTGGACAGAACAACTATGGCTACACCTTC
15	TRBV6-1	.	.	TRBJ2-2	CASRSNSVLTGELFF	TGTGCCAGCAGATCGAATAGCGTTCTCACCGGGGAGCTGTTTTTT
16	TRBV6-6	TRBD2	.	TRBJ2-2	CASSVGTMINTGELFF	TGTGCCAGCTCCGTGGGGACTATGATAAACACCGGGGAGCTGTTTTTT
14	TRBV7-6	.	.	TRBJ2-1	CASSLGHDYNEQFF	TGTGCCAGCAGCTTAGGGCATGACTACAATGAGCAGTTCTTC
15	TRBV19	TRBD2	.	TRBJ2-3	CASRLTSGGADTQYF	TGTGCCAGTAGGTTAACTAGCGGGGGGGCAGATACGCAGTATTTT
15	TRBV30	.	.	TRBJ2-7	CAWRASGTPTYEQYF	TGTGCCTGGCGAGCCTCCGGGACACCTACCTACGAGCAGTACTTC
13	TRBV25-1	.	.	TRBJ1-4	CASSENSGEKLFF	TGTGCCAGCAGTGAGAATAGCGGTGAAAAACTGTTTTTT
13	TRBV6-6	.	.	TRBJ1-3	CASSSRGGNTIYF	TGTGCCAGCAGTTCGCGGGGTGGAAACACCATATATTTT
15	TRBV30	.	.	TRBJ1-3	CAWSNRAHSGNTIYF	TGTGCCTGGAGTAACAGGGCCCACTCTGGAAACACCATATATTTT
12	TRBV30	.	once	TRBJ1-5	CAWSERDQPQHF	TGTGCCTGGAGTGAAAGAGATCAGCCCCAGCATTTT
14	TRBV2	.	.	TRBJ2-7	CASRRQTGSYEQYF	TGTGCCAGCAGGAGACAAACAGGGTCCTACGAGCAGTACTTC
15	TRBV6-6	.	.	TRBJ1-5	CASSYSRVRNQPQHF	TGTGCCAGCAGTTACTCCAGGGTTCGCAATCAGCCCCAGCATTTT
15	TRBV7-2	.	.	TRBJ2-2	CASSLTGKTTGELFF	TGTGCCAGCAGCTTAACCGGGAAGACGACCGGGGAGCTGTTTTTT
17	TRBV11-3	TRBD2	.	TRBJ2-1	CASSPQLGLAGVGEQFF	TGTGCCAGCAGCCCACAACTTGGACTAGCGGGGGTTGGGGAGCAGTTCTTC
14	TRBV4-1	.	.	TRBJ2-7	CASSLRDTYYEQYF	TGCGCCAGCAGCCTCCGGGACACCTACTACGAGCAGTACTTC
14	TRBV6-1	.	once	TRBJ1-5	CASKRELDNQPQHF	TGTGCCAGCAAGAGGGAATTGGACAATCAGCCCCAGCATTTT
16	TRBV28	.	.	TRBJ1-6	CASSPPIQGFLSPLHF	TGTGCCAGCAGTCCCCCAATCCAGGGTTTTCTCTCACCCCTCCACTTT
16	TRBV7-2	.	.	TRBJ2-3	CASTLAGSVSTDTQYF	TGTGCCAGCACCCTCGCGGGTAGCGTCAGCACAGATACGCAGTATTTT
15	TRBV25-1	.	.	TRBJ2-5	CASSEYMWQQETQYF	TGTGCCAGCAGTGAATATATGTGGCAGCAAGAGACCCAGTACTTC
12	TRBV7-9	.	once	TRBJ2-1	CASRRDFDEQFF	TGTGCCAGCAGGCGAGACTTCGATGAGCAGTTCTTC
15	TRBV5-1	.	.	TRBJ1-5	CASSRVTGSNQPQHF	TGCGCCAGCAGCCGAGTGACGGGTAGCAATCAGCCCCAGCATTTT
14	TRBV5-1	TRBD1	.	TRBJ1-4	CASSGGQGNEKLFF	TGCGCCAGCAGCGGGGGACAGGGCAATGAAAAACTGTTTTTT
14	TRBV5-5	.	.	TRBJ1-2	CASSLGRGGLGYTF	TGTGCCAGCAGCTTAGGGCGAGGCGGACTTGGCTACACCTTC
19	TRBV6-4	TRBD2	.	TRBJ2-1	CASSLEGLAGASSYNEQFF	TGTGCCAGCAGTCTAGAGGGGCTAGCGGGGGCGAGTTCCTATAATGAGCAGTTCTTC
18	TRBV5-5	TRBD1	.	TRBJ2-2	CASSSIALGTGSTGELFF	TGTGCCAGCAGCTCAATAGCCCTCGGGACAGGTTCCACCGGGGAGCTGTTTTTT